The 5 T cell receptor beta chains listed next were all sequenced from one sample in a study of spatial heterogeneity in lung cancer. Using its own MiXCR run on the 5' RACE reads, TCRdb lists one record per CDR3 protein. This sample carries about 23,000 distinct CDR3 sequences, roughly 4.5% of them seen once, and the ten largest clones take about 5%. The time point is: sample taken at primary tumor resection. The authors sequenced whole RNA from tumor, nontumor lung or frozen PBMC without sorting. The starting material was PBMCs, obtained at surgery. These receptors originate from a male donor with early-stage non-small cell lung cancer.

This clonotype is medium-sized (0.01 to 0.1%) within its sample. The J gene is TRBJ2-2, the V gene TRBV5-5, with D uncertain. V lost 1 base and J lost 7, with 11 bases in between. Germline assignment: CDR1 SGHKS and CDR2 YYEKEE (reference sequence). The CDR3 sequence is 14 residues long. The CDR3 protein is CASSLSPVGGELFF. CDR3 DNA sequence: TGTGCCAGCAGCTTGAGCCCGGTTGGCGGGGAGCTGTTTTTT.

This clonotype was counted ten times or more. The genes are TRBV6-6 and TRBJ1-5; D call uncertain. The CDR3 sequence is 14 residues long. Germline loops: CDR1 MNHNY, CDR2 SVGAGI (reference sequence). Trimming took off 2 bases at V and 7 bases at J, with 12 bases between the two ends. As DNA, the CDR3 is TGTGCCAGCAGTTACGACGGGTCTAGACAGCCCCAGCATTTT. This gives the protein CASSYDGSRQPQHF.

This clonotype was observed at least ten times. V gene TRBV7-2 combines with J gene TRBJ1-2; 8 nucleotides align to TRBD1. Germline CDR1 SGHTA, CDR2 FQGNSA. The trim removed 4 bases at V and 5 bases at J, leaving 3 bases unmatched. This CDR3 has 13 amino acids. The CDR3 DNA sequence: TGTGCCAGCAGCTCAGGACAGGGTTATGGCTACACCTTC. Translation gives CASSSGQGYGYTF.

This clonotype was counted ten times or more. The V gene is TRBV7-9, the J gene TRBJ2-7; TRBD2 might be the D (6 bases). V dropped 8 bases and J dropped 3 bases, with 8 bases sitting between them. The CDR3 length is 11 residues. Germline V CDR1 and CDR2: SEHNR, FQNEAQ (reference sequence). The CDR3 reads CASQGLYEQYF. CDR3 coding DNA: TGTGCCAGCCAGGGACTCTACGAGCAGTACTTC. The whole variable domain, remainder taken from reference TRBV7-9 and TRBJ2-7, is DTGVSQNPRHKITKRGQNVTFRCDPISEHNRLYWYRQTLGQGPEFLTYFQNEAQLEKSRLLSDRFSAERPKGSFSTLEIQRTEQGDSAMYLCASQGLYEQYFGPGTRLTVT.

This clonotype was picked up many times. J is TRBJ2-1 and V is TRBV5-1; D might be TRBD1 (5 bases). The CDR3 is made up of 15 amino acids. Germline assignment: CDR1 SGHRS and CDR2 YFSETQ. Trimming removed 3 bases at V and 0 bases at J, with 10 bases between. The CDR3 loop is CASSSSGASYNEQFF. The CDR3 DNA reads TGCGCCAGCAGCTCTAGTGGGGCCTCCTACAATGAGCAGTTCTTC.